The clone carrying this TCR beta chain was seen many times. The sample comes from a study of T cells in Graves' hyperthyroidism and ophthalmopathy. Lactation, pregnancy, other autoimmune disease or uncontrolled infection excluded patients. Amplification targeted TCR beta CDR3 regions from RNA transcripts. When the TCR CDR3 underwent first-round RT-PCR, the HTBI primer set was used. TCRdb analysed the multiplex PCR reads with MiXCR anew, one entry per CDR3 protein. The sample lists about 270,000 distinct CDR3 sequences, approximately 23% occurring once. From germline, CDR1 is SNHLY and CDR2 FYNNEI. This CDR3 spans 13 amino acids. V was cut by 3 bases and J by 6 bases, with 11 bases left in between.

What was sequenced was blood. The J gene is TRBJ1-2, the V gene TRBV2; the D gene is possibly TRBD1 (5 bases). The source of this sequence is a man aged 25 to 40 with Graves' ophthalmopathy. The CDR3 DNA reads as TGTGCCAGCAGTGATGAGGGGTCCGATGGCTACACCTTC. The encoded protein is CASSDEGSDGYTF. Drawing the rest from reference TRBV2 and TRBJ1-2, the complete variable domain is EPEVTQTPSHQVTQMGQEVILRCVPISNHLYFYWYRQILGQKVEFLVSFYNNEISEKSEIFDDQFSVERPDGSNFTLKIRSTKLEDSAMYFCASSDEGSDGYTFGSGTRLTVV.